This TCR beta chain was captured in a study of cytomegalovirus exposure and HLA in healthy donors (dated by TCRdb to about 2017). With respect to the entire study: The 650 to 800 repertoires of the first cohort and the 95 to 150 validation repertoires were produced on the same platform, according to a later analysis. The study aimed to test whether cataloging public T cell receptors could reveal signatures of past pathogen exposure. A separate validation cohort of more than 100 different subjects was used in addition to the approximately 700-subject first cohort. To predict cytomegalovirus infection status, the study brought together high-throughput TCR immunosequencing, statistical association of individual TCRs with disease status, and machine learning.

The full study reports these points: In the study, 150 to 200 TCR beta chains were listed as associated with cytomegalovirus. The classifier was reported to diagnose cytomegalovirus status with high specificity and sensitivity in both the original cohort and the validation cohort. Three of the identified cytomegalovirus-associated TCR beta chains were confirmed in vitro to be specific for cytomegalovirus antigens. Across donors, most TCR sequences were observed very rarely, whereas some public TCRs were present in many individuals. A later analysis lacked HLA typing for the validation cohort, so it scored co-occurrence in that cohort across all 110 or so repertoires. According to the authors, the approach could potentially be generalized to other disease states and immunological phenotypes. A later analysis found that TCRs clustered in the first cohort also tended to co-occur in the approximately 120 validation repertoires, with approximately 93% of cluster scores above 0.

Donors formed part of the validation cohort, which comprised 120 subjects and was distinct from the first cohort of 550 to 850 subjects. The library was prepared using the immunoSEQ multiplex PCR assay. On the authors' methods: A statistical classification framework was built to diagnose cytomegalovirus status from the catalog of TCR beta chain sequences. This is the immuneACCESS table as TCRdb keeps it, with only in-frame sequences that have V and J called. A part of the clones is gone; compared with another copy, unresolved V genes explain less than half, and the rest is unexplained. Clonal size and the V and J genes are those of that table, whereas D and trimming came from the DNA. A total of some 43,000 clones appear in this sample, 92% of them only once. Of the sample, more than 4.5% is held by the ten largest clones. Details on this clone: No antigen is known for it. No much larger clonotype is one base removed from it; base qualities were not supplied.

This clonotype was sampled from a man aged 18-30 years in good health and CMV-seronegative. The sequenced material came from PBMCs.

The DNA reads as follows: TGTGCCAGCAGTTCACGACTAGCGGGGATCGGAAGCACAGATACGCAGTATTTT. Translated, this gives CASSSRLAGIGSTDTQYF. The rearrangement joined TRBV28 to TRBJ2-3, with TRBD2 matching 11 junction bases. The CDR3 starts with the cysteine, ends with the phenylalanine, and has 18 residues. CDR3 DNA only is kept here, 54 bases in frame from base 1. Reading the germline V gene gives CDR1 MDHEN and CDR2 SYDVKM. Relative to germline, V is missing 4 bases and J is missing 0 bases, with 9 bases of the junction outside any gene match. Joined to the reference TRBV28 and TRBJ2-3 proteins, this CDR3 gives the full variable domain: DVKVTQSSRYLVKRTGEKVFLECVQDMDHENMFWYRQDPGLGLRLIYFSYDVKMKEKGDIPEGYSVSREKKERFSLILESASTNQTSMYLCASSSRLAGIGSTDTQYFGPGTRLTVL.